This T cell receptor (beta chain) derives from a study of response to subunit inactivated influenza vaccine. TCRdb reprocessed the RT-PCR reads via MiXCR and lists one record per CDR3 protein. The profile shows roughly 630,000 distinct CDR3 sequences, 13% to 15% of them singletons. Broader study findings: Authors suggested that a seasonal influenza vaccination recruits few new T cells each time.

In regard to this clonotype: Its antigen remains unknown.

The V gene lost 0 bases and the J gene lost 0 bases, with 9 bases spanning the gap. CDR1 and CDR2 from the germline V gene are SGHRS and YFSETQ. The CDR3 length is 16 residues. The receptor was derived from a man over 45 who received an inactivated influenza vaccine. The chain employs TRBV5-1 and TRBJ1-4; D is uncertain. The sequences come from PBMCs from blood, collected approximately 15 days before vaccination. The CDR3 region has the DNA TGCGCCAGCAGCTTGGATCTTGGGACAACTAATGAAAAACTGTTTTTT. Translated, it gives CASSLDLGTTNEKLFF. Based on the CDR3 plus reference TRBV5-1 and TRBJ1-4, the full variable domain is KAGVTQTPRYLIKTRGQQVTLSCSPISGHRSVSWYQQTPGQGLQFLFEYFSETQRNKGNFPGRFSGRQFSNSRSEMNVSTLELGDSALYLCASSLDLGTTNEKLFFGSGTQLSVL.